The sequence of this T cell receptor beta chain was determined in a study of shared clonotypes between healthy human individuals (dated by TCRdb to 2020 to 2021). About the study as a whole: A few men and a couple of women, aged 18 to 49 years, made up the cohort. Libraries were prepared and TCR repertoires were sequenced by different laboratories using diverse techniques, in order to increase sequencing depth and limit assay-specific biases. For each donor, CD4 naive and CD4 memory were each run on three plates, CD8 naive on two plates, and CD8 memory on one plate. To estimate repertoire size and how much clonotype sharing occurs between individuals, the study deeply sequenced the blood TCR repertoires of roughly 5 healthy adults. Each donor's leukapheresis produced roughly between roughly 0.94 and 9.5 billion PBMCs.

The donors were healthy, HIV-negative adults with no recently reported acute infections or vaccinations. Only Caucasian adults living in Nashville, Tennessee, USA were represented among the donors. CD4+ T cells were enriched by magnetic negative selection; naive cells were then positively selected on CD45RA, and the negative fraction formed the memory subset. After blood collection by leukapheresis, PBMCs were isolated using Ficoll-Histopaque density gradient centrifugation and then cryopreserved in the vapor phase of liquid nitrogen. Analytical flow cytometry was used to check the purity and quantity of each magnetically sorted T cell population. Genomic DNA was isolated from every sorted fraction and measured by UV absorbance on a Nanodrop 2000c. What the study reported, not specific to this receptor: Higher generation probabilities were observed for clonotypes shared by all four sorted-subset donors than for non-shared clonotypes. Based on pairwise subsampling, the degree of clonotype sharing among donors was expected to be affected by sequencing depth. Sampling was restricted to blood, and TCR repertoires in tissues likely differ from the TCR repertoires found in blood. When a handful of donors were compared, the shared fraction of clonotypes was 5% to 6.5% for naive CD4, roughly 3.3% for naive CD8, more than 2% for memory CD4, and around 0.37% for memory CD8. Rarefaction of sorted-subset datasets indicated incomplete sequencing despite the large sequencing depth. Because the study included a small number of donors, the genetic and exposure-history diversity represented was limited. Larger estimated clonotype richness was generally found for naive subsets than for memory subsets.

In the case of this clone: What antigen it recognizes has not been identified. Base quality data are lacking; no much larger clone is found one base away.

TCR CDR3 regions were amplified from genomic DNA by multiplex PCR using the deep immunoSEQ assay. Genomic DNA extracted from each cell subset was distributed evenly over all wells of several immunoSEQ 96-well plates, and each plate served as one replicate. For sorted subsets, each replicate PCR was loaded with about 0.2 ug genomic DNA, equivalent to some 27,000 T cell genomes. The purified libraries were quantified using a Qubit 3.0 fluorometer, sized with a Bioanalyzer 2100, and then quantified again using the KAPA Library Quantification kit. Every immunoSEQ 96-well plate was sequenced on a dedicated single-read 150-cycle Illumina NextSeq 550 flow cell. In the authors' own workflow: Because only junctional sequences without quality scores were contained in the immunoSEQ output, filtering matching that applied to full-length reads could not be performed. Sequences were annotated with PyIR, a Python wrapper for IgBLAST v1.9, using IMGT germline references to assign V/J genes and CDR3. Reads were removed for weak V/J assignments (E-value above 1e-6), missing CDR3, stop codons, out-of-frame junctions, or ambiguous translated residues. A V3J clonotype was defined by an identical inferred V gene, J gene, and CDR3 amino acid sequence. To compute the percentage overlap between repertoires, the number of shared unique clonotypes was divided by the size of the smaller repertoire. Repertoire richness was assessed with RTK rarefaction, the Chao1 estimator, and Recon v2.1 estimates of unobserved clonotypes. For all TCRbeta clonotypes obtained by the gDNA method from several donors, generation probabilities were computed with OLGA. The table was pulled from immuneACCESS by TCRdb, which kept in-frame rearrangements only. Such tables lose some clones; where checked, under half of the loss comes from unresolved V genes, and the rest has no known cause. That table supplies the V and J calls and clone size; D and trimming were determined from the DNA. In this sample the table shows under 1,900,000 clones, roughly 98.5% of which occur a single time. The ten top clones hold 0.3% to 0.45% of the sample.

V loses 0 bases at its end and J loses 4 bases; junction bases beyond the gene matches: 10. From the germline V gene (reference sequence), CDR1 is LNHNV and CDR2 is YYDKDF. Its CDR3 holds 18 amino acids, cysteine through phenylalanine. The DNA shown is the 54-base CDR3, in frame from base 1. The chain joins TRBV15 to TRBJ2-3, and 10 bases in between align with TRBD2. The TCR comes from a man under 40 in good health. Input material: naive CD4+ T cells sorted from blood. The cell subset or site label, as the study defines it: CD45RA+ positively selected. In nucleotide form, the sequence is TGTGCCACCAGCAGAGATCGGCTAGCGGGAGTCGGGGCAGATACGCAGTATTTT. Its translation is CATSRDRLAGVGADTQYF.